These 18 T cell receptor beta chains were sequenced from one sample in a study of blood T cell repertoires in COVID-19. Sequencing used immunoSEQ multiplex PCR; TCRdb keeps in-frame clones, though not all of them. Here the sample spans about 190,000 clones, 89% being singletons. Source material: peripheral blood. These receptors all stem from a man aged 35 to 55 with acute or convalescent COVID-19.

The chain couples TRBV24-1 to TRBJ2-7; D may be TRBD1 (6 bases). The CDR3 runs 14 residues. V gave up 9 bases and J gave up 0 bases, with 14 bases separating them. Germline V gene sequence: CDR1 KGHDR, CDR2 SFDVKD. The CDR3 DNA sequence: TGTGCCACCCCCGACGACAGGAACTCCTACGAGCAGTACTTC. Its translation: CATPDDRNSYEQYF.

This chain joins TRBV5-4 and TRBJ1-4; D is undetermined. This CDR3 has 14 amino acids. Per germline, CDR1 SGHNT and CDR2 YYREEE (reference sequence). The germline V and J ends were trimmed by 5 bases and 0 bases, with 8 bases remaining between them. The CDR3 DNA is TGTGCCAGCAGTCCCGGAGCAACTAATGAAAAACTGTTTTTT. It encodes CASSPGATNEKLFF.

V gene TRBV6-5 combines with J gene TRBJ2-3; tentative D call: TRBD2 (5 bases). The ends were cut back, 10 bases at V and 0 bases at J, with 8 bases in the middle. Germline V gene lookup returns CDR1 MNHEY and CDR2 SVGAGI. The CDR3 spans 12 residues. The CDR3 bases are TGTGCCACCCGGGGTAGCACAGATACGCAGTATTTT. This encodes CATRGSTDTQYF.

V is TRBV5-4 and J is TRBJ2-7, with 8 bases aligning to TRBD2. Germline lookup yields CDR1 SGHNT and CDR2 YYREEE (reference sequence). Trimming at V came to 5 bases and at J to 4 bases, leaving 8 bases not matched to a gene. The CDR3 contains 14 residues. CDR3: CASSIIGGAYEQYF. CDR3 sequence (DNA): TGTGCCAGCAGTATAATCGGGGGGGCGTACGAGCAGTACTTC. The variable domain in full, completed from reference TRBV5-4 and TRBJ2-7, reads ETGVTQSPTHLIKTRGQQVTLRCSSQSGHNTVSWYQQALGQGPQFIFQYYREEENGRGNFPPRFSGLQFPNYSSELNVNALELDDSALYLCASSIIGGAYEQYFGPGTRLTVT.

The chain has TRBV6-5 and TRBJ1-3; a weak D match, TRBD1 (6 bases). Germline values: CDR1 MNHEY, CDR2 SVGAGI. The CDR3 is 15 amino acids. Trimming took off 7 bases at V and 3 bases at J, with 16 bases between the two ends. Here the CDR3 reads CASTRDRFGGNTIYF. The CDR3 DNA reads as TGTGCCAGCACGCGTGACAGGTTCGGTGGAAACACCATATATTTT.

CDR3 DNA sequence: TGCGCCAGCAGCTTGATCGGTGAAGTGACAGATACGCAGTATTTT. This gives the protein CASSLIGEVTDTQYF. The chain links TRBV5-1 to TRBJ2-3; no reliable D call. Germline values: CDR1 SGHRS, CDR2 YFSETQ. This CDR3 is built from 15 residues. V lost 1 base and J lost 3, with 12 bases in between.

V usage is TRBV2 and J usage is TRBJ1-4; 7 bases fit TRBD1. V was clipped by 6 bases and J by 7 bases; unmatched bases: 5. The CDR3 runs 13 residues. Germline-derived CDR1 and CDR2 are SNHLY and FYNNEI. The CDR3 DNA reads TGTGCCAGCAGGCCTCAGGGGGGTGAAAAACTGTTTTTT. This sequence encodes CASRPQGGEKLFF.

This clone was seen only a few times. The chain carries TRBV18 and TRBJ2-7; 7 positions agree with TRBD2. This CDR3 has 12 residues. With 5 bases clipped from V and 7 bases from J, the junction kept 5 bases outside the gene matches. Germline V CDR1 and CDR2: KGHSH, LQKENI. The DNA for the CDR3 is TGTGCCAGCTCAGCAACTAGCGAAGAGCAGTACTTC. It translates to CASSATSEEQYF.

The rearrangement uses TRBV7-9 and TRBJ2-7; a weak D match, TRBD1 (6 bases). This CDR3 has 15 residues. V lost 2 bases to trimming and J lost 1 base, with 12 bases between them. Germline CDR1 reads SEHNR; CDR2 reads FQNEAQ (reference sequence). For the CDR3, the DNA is TGTGCCAGCAGCTTACCAGGGGCTGATTCCTACGAGCAGTACTTC. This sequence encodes CASSLPGADSYEQYF.

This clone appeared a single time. This CDR3 is CASSHPRPGTANSPLHF. Written as DNA, the CDR3 is TGCGCCAGCAGCCACCCCCGTCCCGGGACAGCGAATTCACCCCTCCACTTT. The chain uses TRBV4-1 and TRBJ1-6, with 7 bases that match TRBD1. This CDR3 comprises 17 residues. CDR1 is MGHRA, CDR2 YSYEKL, per germline. V shed 3 bases and J 7 bases; nucleotides not matched to a gene: 12.

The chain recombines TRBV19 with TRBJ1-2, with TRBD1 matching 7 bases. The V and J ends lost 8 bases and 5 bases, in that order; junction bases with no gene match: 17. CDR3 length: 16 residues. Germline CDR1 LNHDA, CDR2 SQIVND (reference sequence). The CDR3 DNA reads TGTGCCAGTCGAGACAGGGTCGGTTTCCCCTCTTATGGCTACACCTTC. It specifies CASRDRVGFPSYGYTF.

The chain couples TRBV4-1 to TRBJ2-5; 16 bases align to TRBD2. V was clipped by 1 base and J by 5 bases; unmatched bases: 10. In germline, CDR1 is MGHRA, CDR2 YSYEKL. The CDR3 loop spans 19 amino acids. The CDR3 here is CASSQATGTSGGAGETQYF. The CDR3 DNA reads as TGCGCCAGCAGCCAAGCGACCGGGACTAGCGGGGGGGCAGGGGAGACCCAGTACTTC.

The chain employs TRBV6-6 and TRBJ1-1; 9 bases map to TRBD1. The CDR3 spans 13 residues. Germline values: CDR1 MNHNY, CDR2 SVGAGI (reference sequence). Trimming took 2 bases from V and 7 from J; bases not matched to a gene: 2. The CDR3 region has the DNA TGTGCCAGCAGTTACCGGGACAGGGTTGAAGCTTTCTTT. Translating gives CASSYRDRVEAFF.

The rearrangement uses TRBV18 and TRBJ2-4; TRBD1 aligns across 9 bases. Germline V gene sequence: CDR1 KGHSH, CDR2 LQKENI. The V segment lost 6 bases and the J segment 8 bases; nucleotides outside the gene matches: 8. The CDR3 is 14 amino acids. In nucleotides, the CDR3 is TGTGCCAGCTCGGTCGGGACAGGGAGGGACATTCAGTACTTC. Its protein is CASSVGTGRDIQYF. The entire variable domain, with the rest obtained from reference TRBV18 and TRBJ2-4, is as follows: NAGVMQNPRHLVRRRGQEARLRCSPMKGHSHVYWYRQLPEEGLKFMVYLQKENIIDESGMPKERFSAEFPKEGPSILRIQQVVRGDSAAYFCASSVGTGRDIQYFGAGTRLSVL.

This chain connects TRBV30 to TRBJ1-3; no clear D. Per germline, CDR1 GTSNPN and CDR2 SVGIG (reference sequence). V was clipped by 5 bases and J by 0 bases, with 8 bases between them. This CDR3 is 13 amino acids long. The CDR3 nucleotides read TGTGCCTGGTCAATCATCTCTGGAAACACCATATATTTT. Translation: CAWSIISGNTIYF.

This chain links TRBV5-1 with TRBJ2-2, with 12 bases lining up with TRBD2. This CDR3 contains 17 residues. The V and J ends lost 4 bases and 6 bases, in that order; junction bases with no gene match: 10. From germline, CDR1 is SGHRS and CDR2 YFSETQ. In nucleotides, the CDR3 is TGCGCCAGCAGCGGAATAAAACTAGCGGGGGGTGCCGGGGAGCTGTTTTTT. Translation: CASSGIKLAGGAGELFF.

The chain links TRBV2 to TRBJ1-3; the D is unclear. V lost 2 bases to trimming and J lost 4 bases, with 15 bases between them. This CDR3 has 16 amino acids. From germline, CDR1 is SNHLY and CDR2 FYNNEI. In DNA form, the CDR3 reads TGTGCCAGCAGTGAACGGGGAATCCAATCCGGAAACACCATATATTTT. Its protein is CASSERGIQSGNTIYF.

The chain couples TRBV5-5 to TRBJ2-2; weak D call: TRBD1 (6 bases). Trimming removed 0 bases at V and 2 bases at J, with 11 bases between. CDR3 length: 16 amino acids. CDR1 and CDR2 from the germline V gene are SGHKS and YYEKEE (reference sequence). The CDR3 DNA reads TGTGCCAGCAGCTTGGTGGGGGCCTTAAACACCGGGGAGCTGTTTTTT. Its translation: CASSLVGALNTGELFF. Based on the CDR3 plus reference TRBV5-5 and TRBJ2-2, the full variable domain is DAGVTQSPTHLIKTRGQQVTLRCSPISGHKSVSWYQQVLGQGPQFIFQYYEKEERGRGNFPDRFSARQFPNYSSELNVNALLLGDSALYLCASSLVGALNTGELFFGEGSRLTVL.